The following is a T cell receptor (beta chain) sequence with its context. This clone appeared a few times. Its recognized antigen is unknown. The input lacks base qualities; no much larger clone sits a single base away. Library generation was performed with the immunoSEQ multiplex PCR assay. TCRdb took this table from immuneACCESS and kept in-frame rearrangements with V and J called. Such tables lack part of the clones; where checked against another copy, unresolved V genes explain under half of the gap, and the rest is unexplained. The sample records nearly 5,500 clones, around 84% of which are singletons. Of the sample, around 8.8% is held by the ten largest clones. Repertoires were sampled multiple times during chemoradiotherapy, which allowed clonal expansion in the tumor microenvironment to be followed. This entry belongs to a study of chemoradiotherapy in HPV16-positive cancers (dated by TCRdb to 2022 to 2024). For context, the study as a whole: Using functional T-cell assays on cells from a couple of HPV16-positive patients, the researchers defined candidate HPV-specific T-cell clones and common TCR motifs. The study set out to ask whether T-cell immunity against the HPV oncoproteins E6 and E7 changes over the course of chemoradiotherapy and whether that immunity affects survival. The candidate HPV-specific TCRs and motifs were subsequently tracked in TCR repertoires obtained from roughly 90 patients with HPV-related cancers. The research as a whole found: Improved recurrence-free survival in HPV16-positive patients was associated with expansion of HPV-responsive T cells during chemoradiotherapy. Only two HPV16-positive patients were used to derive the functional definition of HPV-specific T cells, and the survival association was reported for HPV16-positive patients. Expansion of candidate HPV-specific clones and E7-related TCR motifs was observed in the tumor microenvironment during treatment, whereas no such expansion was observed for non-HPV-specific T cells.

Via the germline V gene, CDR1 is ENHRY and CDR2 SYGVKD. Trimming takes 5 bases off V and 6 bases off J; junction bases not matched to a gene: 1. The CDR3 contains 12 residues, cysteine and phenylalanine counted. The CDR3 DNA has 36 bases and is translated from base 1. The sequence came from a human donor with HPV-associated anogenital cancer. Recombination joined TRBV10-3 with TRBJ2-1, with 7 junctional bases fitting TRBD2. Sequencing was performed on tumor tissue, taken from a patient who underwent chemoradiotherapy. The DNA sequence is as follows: TGTGCCATCAGTAGCGGGACCAATGAGCAGTTCTTC. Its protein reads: CAISSGTNEQFF.